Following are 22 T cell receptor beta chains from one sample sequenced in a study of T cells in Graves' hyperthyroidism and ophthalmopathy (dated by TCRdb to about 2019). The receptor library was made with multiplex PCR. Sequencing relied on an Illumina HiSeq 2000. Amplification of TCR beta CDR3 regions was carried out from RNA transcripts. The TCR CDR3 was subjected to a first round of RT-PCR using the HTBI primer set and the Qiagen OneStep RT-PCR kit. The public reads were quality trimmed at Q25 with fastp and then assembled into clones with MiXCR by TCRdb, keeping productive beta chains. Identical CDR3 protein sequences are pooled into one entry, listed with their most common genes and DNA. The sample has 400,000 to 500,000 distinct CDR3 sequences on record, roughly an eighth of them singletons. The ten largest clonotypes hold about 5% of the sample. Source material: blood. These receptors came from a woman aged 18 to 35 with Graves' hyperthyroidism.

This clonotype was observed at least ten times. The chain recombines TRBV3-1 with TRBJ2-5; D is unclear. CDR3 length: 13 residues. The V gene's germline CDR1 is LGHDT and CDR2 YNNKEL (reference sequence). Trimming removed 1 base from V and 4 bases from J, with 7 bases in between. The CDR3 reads CASSQGRVETQYF. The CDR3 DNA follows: TGTGCCAGCAGCCAAGGACGAGTAGAGACCCAGTACTTC.

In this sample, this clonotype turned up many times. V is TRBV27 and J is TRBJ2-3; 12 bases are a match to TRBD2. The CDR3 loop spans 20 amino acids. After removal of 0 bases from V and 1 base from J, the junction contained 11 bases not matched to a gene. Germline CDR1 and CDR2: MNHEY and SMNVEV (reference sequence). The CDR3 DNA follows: TGTGCCAGCAGTTTATCTTATCCTAGCGGGAGGGTAATGGGCACAGATACGCAGTATTTT. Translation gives CASSLSYPSGRVMGTDTQYF.

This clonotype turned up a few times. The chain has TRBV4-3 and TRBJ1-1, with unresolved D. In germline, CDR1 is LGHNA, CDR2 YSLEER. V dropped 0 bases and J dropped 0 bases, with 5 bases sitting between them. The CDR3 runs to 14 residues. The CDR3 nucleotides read TGCGCCAGCAGCCAAGACGTAATGAACACTGAAGCTTTCTTT. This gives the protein CASSQDVMNTEAFF.

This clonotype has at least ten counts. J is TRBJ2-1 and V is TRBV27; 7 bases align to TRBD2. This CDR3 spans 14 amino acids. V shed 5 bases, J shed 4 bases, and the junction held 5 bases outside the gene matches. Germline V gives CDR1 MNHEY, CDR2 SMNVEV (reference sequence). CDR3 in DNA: TGTGCCAGCAGTCCCAGGGAGGGATACAATGAGCAGTTCTTC. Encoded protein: CASSPREGYNEQFF.

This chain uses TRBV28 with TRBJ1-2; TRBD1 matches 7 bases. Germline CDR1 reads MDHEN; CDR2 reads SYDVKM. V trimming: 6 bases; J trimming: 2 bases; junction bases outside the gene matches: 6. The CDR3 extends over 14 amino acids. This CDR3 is CASRAPGQNYGYTF. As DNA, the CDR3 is TGTGCCAGCAGAGCTCCGGGACAGAACTATGGCTACACCTTC.

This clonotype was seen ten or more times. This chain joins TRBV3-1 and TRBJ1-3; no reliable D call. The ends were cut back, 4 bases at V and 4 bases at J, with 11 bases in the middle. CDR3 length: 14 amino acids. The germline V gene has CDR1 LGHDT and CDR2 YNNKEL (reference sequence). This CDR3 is CASSPMQDGNTIYF. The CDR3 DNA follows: TGTGCCAGCAGCCCTATGCAGGACGGAAACACCATATATTTT.

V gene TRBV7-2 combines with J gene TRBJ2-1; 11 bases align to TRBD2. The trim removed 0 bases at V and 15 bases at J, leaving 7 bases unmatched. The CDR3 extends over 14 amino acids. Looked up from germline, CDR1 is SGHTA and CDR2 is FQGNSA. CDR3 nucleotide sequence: TGTGCCAGCAGCTTAGCAACTAGCGGGAGCTTGGTGTTCTTC. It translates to CASSLATSGSLVFF. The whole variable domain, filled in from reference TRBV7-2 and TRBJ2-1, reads GAGVSQSPSNKVTEKGKDVELRCDPISGHTALYWYRQSLGQGLEFLIYFQGNSAPDKSGLPSDRFSAERTGGSVSTLTIQRTQQEDSAVYLCASSLATSGSLVFFGPGTRLTVL.

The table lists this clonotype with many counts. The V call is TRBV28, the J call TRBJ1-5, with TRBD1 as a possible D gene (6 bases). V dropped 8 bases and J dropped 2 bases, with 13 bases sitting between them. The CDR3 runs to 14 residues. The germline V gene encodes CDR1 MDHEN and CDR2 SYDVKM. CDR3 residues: CASQLSGGNQPQHF. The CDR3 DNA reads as TGTGCCAGCCAGCTTTCAGGGGGCAATCAGCCCCAGCATTTT.

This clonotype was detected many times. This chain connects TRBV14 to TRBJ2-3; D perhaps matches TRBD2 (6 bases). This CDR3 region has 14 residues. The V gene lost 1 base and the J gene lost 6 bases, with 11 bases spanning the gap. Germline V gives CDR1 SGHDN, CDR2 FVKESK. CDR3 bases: TGTGCCAGCAGCCAAGTTTTCGCGGGGGATACGCAGTATTTT. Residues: CASSQVFAGDTQYF.

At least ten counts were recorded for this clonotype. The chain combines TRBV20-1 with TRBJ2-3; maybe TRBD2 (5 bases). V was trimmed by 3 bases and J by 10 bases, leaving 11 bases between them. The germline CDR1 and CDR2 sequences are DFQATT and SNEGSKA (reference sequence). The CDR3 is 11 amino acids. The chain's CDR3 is CSASSPEAQYF. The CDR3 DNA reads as TGCAGTGCTAGCTCGCCGGAGGCGCAGTATTTT.

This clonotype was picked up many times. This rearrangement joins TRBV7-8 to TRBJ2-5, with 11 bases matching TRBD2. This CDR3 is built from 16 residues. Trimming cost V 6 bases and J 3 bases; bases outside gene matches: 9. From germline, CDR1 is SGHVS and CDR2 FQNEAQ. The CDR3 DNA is TGTGCCAGCAGTCCGGGACTAGCGGAAATTAAAGAGACCCAGTACTTC. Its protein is CASSPGLAEIKETQYF.

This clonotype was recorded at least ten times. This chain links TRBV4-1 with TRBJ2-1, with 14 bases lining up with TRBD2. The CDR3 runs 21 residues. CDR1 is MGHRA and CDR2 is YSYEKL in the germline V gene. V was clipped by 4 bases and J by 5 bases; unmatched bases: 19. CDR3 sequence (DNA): TGCGCCAGCAGCCCACCTCGACTAGCGGGAGGGTCCCGGGAGCGAAACAATGAGCAGTTCTTC. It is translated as CASSPPRLAGGSRERNNEQFF.

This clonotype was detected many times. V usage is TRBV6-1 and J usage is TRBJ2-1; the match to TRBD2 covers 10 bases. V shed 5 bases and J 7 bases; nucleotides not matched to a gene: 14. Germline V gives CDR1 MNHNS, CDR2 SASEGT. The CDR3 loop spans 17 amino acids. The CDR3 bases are TGTGCCAGCAGTTTTCGTTTTCCAGCGGGAGGGAAAAATGAGCAGTTCTTC. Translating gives CASSFRFPAGGKNEQFF.

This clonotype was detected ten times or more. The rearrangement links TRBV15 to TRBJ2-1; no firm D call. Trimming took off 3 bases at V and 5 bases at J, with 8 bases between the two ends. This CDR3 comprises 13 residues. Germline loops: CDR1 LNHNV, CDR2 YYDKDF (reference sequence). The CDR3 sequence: CATSSRTHNEQFF. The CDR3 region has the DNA TGTGCCACCAGCAGTCGGACCCACAATGAGCAGTTCTTC.

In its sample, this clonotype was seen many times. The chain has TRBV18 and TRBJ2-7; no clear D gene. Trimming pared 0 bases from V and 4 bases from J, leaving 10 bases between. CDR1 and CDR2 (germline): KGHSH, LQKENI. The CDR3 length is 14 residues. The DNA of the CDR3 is TGTGCCAGCTCACCACCGCACGTATGGTACGAGCAGTACTTC. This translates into CASSPPHVWYEQYF. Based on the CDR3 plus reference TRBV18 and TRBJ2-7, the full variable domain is NAGVMQNPRHLVRRRGQEARLRCSPMKGHSHVYWYRQLPEEGLKFMVYLQKENIIDESGMPKERFSAEFPKEGPSILRIQQVVRGDSAAYFCASSPPHVWYEQYFGPGTRLTVT.

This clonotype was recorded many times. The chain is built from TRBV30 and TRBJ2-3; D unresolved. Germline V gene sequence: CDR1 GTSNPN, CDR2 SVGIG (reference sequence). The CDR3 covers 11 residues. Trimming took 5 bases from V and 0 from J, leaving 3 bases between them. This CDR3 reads CAWGSTDTQYF. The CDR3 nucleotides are TGTGCCTGGGGAAGCACAGATACGCAGTATTTT.

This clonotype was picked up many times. CDR3 amino acids: CASSLESGSSYEQYF. The CDR3, as DNA: TGTGCCAGCAGCTTAGAGTCGGGTAGCTCCTACGAGCAGTACTTC. This chain connects TRBV11-1 to TRBJ2-7, with D hard to call. This CDR3 contains 15 residues. CDR1 and CDR2 from the germline V gene are SGHAT and FQDESV (reference sequence). Trimming stripped 1 base from V and 0 bases from J, with 10 bases between.

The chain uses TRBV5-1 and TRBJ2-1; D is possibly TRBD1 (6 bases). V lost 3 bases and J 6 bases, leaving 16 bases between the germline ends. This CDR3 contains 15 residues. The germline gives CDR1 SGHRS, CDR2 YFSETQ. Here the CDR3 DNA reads TGCGCCAGCAGCTCCACAGGGTCAAGTATCAATGAGCAGTTCTTC. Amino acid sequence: CASSSTGSSINEQFF.

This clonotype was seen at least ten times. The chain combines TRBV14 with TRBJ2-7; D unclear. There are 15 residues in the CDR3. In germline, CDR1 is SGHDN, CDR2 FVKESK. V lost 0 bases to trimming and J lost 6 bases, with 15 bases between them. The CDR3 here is CASSQEQGLRGEQYF. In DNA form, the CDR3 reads TGTGCCAGCAGCCAAGAACAAGGTTTGCGTGGCGAGCAGTACTTC.

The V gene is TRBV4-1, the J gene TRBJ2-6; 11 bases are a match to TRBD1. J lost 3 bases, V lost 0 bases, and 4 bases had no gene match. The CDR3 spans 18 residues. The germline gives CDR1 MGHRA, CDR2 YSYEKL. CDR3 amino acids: CASSQDWTGGGGANVLTF. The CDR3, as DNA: TGCGCCAGCAGCCAAGATTGGACAGGGGGCGGTGGGGCCAACGTCCTGACTTTC.

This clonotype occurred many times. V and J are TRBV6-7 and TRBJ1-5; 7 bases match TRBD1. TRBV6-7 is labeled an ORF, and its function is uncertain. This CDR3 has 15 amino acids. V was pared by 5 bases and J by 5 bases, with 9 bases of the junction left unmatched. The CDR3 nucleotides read TGTGCCAGCAGTCGAAGACAGGGATGGGATCAGCCCCAGCATTTT. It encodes CASSRRQGWDQPQHF.

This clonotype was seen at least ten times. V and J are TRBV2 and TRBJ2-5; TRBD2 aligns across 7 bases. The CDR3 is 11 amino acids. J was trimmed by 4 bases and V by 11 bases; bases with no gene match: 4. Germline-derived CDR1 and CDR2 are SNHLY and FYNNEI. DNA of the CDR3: TGTGCCGGGAGGGCAGTAGAGACCCAGTACTTC. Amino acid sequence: CAGRAVETQYF.